Sequencing of this TCR beta chain was carried out in a study of T-cell memory formation after mild COVID-19. This clonotype appeared a few times. TCRdb independently ran MiXCR on the 5' RACE reads; one entry per CDR3 protein. The sample records roughly 130,000 distinct CDR3 sequences, more than 15% being singletons. Germline V gene data show CDR1 as LGHNT and CDR2 as FRNRAP. The CDR3 spans 15 residues. Trimming cost V 3 bases and J 2 bases; bases outside gene matches: 2. The gene calls are TRBV12-5 and TRBJ2-1; 9 bases fit TRBD1. The receptor was derived from an adult woman who had mild COVID-19 (a few samples of this study predate the infection). Cell type and time point are not known. The sample taken for sequencing was PBMCs or a T cell subset sorted from them (not recorded which). The CDR3 nucleotides are TGTGCTAGTGGTTTTGGGACAGGGACCTACAATGAGCAGTTCTTC. Its protein product is CASGFGTGTYNEQFF.